One sample yielded the 25 T cell receptor beta chains listed below, sequenced in a study of T cells in Graves' hyperthyroidism and ophthalmopathy. Regions amplified from RNA transcripts were the TCR beta CDR3 regions. First-round RT-PCR targeting the TCR CDR3 was performed with the HTBI primer set. TCRdb used MiXCR to reprocess the multiplex PCR reads, holding one entry per CDR3 protein. The sample contains more than 300,000 distinct CDR3 sequences, less than 20% of which appear only once. Specimen: blood. The receptors stem from a man aged 18 to 29 with Graves' ophthalmopathy.

This clonotype has a handful of counts. This chain uses TRBV9 with TRBJ2-7, with D possibly being TRBD1 (6 bases). The ends were cut back, 0 bases at V and 6 bases at J, with 7 bases in the middle. The length of the CDR3 is 12 residues. Germline CDR1 and CDR2: SGDLS and YYNGEE. CDR3 sequence reads: CASSVAGAEQYF. The CDR3 DNA follows: TGTGCCAGCAGCGTAGCAGGGGCCGAGCAGTACTTC.

This clonotype was detected only once. This clone may be a read error of a much larger clone one base away. The rearrangement links TRBV6-1 to TRBJ2-7; D possibly corresponds to TRBD2 (7 bases). The CDR3 extends over 13 amino acids. With 7 bases removed from V and 6 bases from J, the gap between germline ends came to 16 bases. Germline CDR1 is MNHNS and CDR2 is SASEGT. The CDR3 DNA reads TGTGCCAGCACTGGGGGGGCAGGGCTCGAGCAGTACTTC. It is translated as CASTGGAGLEQYF.

The chain employs TRBV5-1 and TRBJ2-6; 10 nucleotides match TRBD1. V gave up 3 bases and J gave up 0 bases; unmatched junction bases: 12. CDR1 and CDR2 from the germline V gene are SGHRS and YFSETQ. CDR3 length: 20 residues. This CDR3 is CASSSLPGQGPSSGANVLTF. The CDR3 DNA reads as TGCGCCAGCAGCTCGCTTCCGGGACAGGGGCCTAGCTCTGGGGCCAACGTCCTGACTTTC.

This clonotype was counted only a few times. The rearrangement uses TRBV20-1 and TRBJ1-1, with TRBD1 matching over 9 bases. The V gene end was trimmed by 6 bases and the J gene end by 11 bases; junction bases not matched to a gene: 16. Per germline, CDR1 DFQATT and CDR2 SNEGSKA (reference sequence). CDR3 length: 14 amino acids. The CDR3 region is CSARRLQGALVAFF. The DNA for the CDR3 is TGCAGTGCGCGGCGACTACAGGGGGCCTTGGTTGCTTTCTTT.

This clonotype was recorded a few times. The CDR3 spells CASSAGTGDHADTQYF. In nucleotides, the CDR3 is TGTGCCAGCAGCGCCGGGACAGGGGACCATGCAGATACGCAGTATTTT. This chain connects TRBV25-1 to TRBJ2-3; 10 bases are a match to TRBD1. The V gene end was trimmed by 6 bases and the J gene end by 4 bases; junction bases not matched to a gene: 10. Germline values: CDR1 MGHDK, CDR2 SYGVNS. This CDR3 region has 16 residues.

This clonotype has a count of ten or more. The rearrangement joins TRBV11-2 to TRBJ2-1, with TRBD2 matching 14 bases. CDR3 length: 17 residues. V dropped 3 bases and J dropped 3; count of bases not matched to a gene: 4. Germline loops: CDR1 SGHAT, CDR2 FQNNGV. DNA of the CDR3: TGTGCCAGCAGCTTCCCGGGACTAGCGGGGGTCTACAATGAGCAGTTCTTC. Translated: CASSFPGLAGVYNEQFF.

In its sample, this clonotype was seen many times. The chain carries TRBV7-9 and TRBJ2-5, with a possible D match to TRBD1 (6 bases). The germline CDR1 and CDR2 sequences are SEHNR and FQNEAQ (reference sequence). This CDR3 is 15 amino acids long. Trimming took off 5 bases at V and 0 bases at J, with 13 bases between the two ends. The DNA for the CDR3 is TGTGCCAGCAGCCTGAGGGGGACAAACCAAGAGACCCAGTACTTC. Translation: CASSLRGTNQETQYF.

The chain carries TRBV6-1 and TRBJ1-1; no clear D gene. The CDR3 covers 12 residues. Germline V gene sequence: CDR1 MNHNS, CDR2 SASEGT. V was pared by 7 bases and J by 6 bases, with 12 bases between. CDR3 residues: CASTPSGAEAFF. For the CDR3, the DNA is TGTGCCAGCACCCCTTCGGGTGCTGAAGCTTTCTTT.

This clonotype has at least ten counts. The V call is TRBV6-1, the J call TRBJ2-3, with 11 bases identical to TRBD2. Per germline, CDR1 MNHNS and CDR2 SASEGT. CDR3 length equals 17 residues. V shed 1 base and J 1 base; nucleotides not matched to a gene: 4. CDR3 sequence: CASSEVLAGGGTDTQYF. The CDR3, as DNA: TGTGCCAGCAGTGAAGTCCTAGCGGGGGGTGGCACAGATACGCAGTATTTT.

This clonotype was observed at least ten times. The chain uses TRBV24-1 and TRBJ1-5; weak D call: TRBD1 (6 bases). The germline CDR1 and CDR2 sequences are KGHDR and SFDVKD. The CDR3 runs 15 residues. V was cut by 4 bases and J by 4 bases, with 13 bases left in between. The DNA of the CDR3 is TGTGCCACCAGTGACGTACAGGGAGGGAATCAGCCCCAGCATTTT. Encoded protein: CATSDVQGGNQPQHF.

The J gene is TRBJ1-6, the V gene TRBV9; no reliable D call. Trimming removed 4 bases from V and 10 bases from J, with 12 bases in between. Germline lookup yields CDR1 SGDLS and CDR2 YYNGEE. This CDR3 contains 13 residues. CDR3 amino acids: CASSPMGFSPLHF. CDR3 sequence (DNA): TGTGCCAGCAGCCCCATGGGATTCTCACCCCTCCACTTT. Looking up the rest from reference TRBV9 and TRBJ1-6 gives the full variable domain: DSGVTQTPKHLITATGQRVTLRCSPRSGDLSVYWYQQSLDQGLQFLIQYYNGEERAKGNILERFSAQQFPDLHSELNLSSLELGDSALYFCASSPMGFSPLHFGNGTRLTVT.

There are a few counts of this clonotype. The gene calls are TRBV20-1 and TRBJ1-5, with a weak D call TRBD1 (6 bases). Between the trimmed V and J ends, which lost 5 bases and 5 bases, there was a span of 10 bases. This CDR3 contains 12 residues. Looked up from germline, CDR1 is DFQATT and CDR2 is SNEGSKA (reference sequence). The CDR3 loop is CSALAGDQPQHF. CDR3 sequence (DNA): TGCAGTGCTCTAGCAGGGGATCAGCCCCAGCATTTT.

This clonotype was detected a few times. V usage is TRBV2 and J usage is TRBJ1-1; 12 nucleotides agree with TRBD1. Germline CDR1 SNHLY, CDR2 FYNNEI. The CDR3 loop spans 12 amino acids. With V trimmed by 11 bases and J by 7 bases, 5 bases remained unmatched. The CDR3 DNA reads as TGTGCCGGACGGGACAGGGGGCTTGAAGCTTTCTTT. Translating it yields CAGRDRGLEAFF. The entire variable domain, with the rest obtained from reference TRBV2 and TRBJ1-1, is as follows: EPEVTQTPSHQVTQMGQEVILRCVPISNHLYFYWYRQILGQKVEFLVSFYNNEISEKSEIFDDQFSVERPDGSNFTLKIRSTKLEDSAMYFCAGRDRGLEAFFGQGTRLTVV.

This chain links TRBV10-2 with TRBJ2-3, with 13 bases lining up with TRBD2. Germline loops: CDR1 WSHSY, CDR2 SAAADI. Trimming cost V 6 bases and J 4 bases; bases outside gene matches: 4. The CDR3 is made up of 15 amino acids. CDR3 DNA sequence: TGCGCCAGCAGGCCGACTAGCGGGGGGTCAGATACGCAGTATTTT. Translating gives CASRPTSGGSDTQYF.

This clonotype was observed at least ten times. V is TRBV12-3 or TRBV12-4 and J is TRBJ1-5; D is unclear. This CDR3 has 14 amino acids. The V end was cut by 2 bases, the J end by 0 bases, with 5 bases between. The CDR3 loop is CASSLHSSNQPQHF. The CDR3 region has the DNA TGTGCCAGCAGTTTACACAGTAGCAATCAGCCCCAGCATTTT.

The chain is built from TRBV6-5 and TRBJ1-5, with TRBD1 as a possible D gene (5 bases). CDR1 is MNHEY, CDR2 SVGAGI, per germline. V was clipped by 8 bases and J by 6 bases, with 11 bases between them. The CDR3 length is 12 residues. The CDR3 bases are TGTGCCAGCCGGGACTCCAGTCAGCCCCAGCATTTT. It codes for CASRDSSQPQHF.

This clonotype has only a few counts. This chain uses TRBV6-1 with TRBJ1-1; 11 bases match TRBD1. The CDR3 loop spans 14 amino acids. Trimming cost V 6 bases and J 6 bases; bases outside gene matches: 6. Germline assignment: CDR1 MNHNS and CDR2 SASEGT. This CDR3 reads CASRGQGAFAEAFF. For the CDR3, the DNA is TGTGCCAGCAGAGGACAGGGGGCGTTCGCTGAAGCTTTCTTT.

This clonotype was picked up a small number of times. J is TRBJ2-5 and V is TRBV2; 7 positions agree with TRBD2. CDR3 length: 16 amino acids. V shed 3 bases, J shed 4 bases, and the junction held 11 bases outside the gene matches. Germline CDR1 and CDR2: SNHLY and FYNNEI. CDR3 protein: CASSESDAGVRETQYF. CDR3 DNA: TGTGCCAGCAGTGAGTCTGACGCGGGGGTTCGAGAGACCCAGTACTTC.

The chain combines TRBV7-9 with TRBJ2-2, with unresolved D. Germline values: CDR1 SEHNR, CDR2 FQNEAQ (reference sequence). The CDR3 is 17 amino acids. Trimming pared 4 bases from V and 0 bases from J, leaving 15 bases between. CDR3 in amino acids: CASSYPPRGTNTGELFF. CDR3 sequence (DNA): TGTGCCAGCAGCTACCCGCCCAGAGGCACGAACACCGGGGAGCTGTTTTTT.

At least ten counts were recorded for this clonotype. The chain carries TRBV12-3 or TRBV12-4 and TRBJ2-3; 10 bases agree with TRBD2. V dropped 8 bases and J dropped 5; count of bases not matched to a gene: 16. This CDR3 has 17 residues. CDR3 DNA: TGTGCCAGCTATATAGGGCCTAGCGGGGGTGGGAGAGATACGCAGTATTTT. Protein: CASYIGPSGGGRDTQYF.

This clonotype showed up many times. J is TRBJ1-2 and V is TRBV6-1; tentative D call: TRBD1 (5 bases). The V end was cut by 6 bases, the J end by 4 bases, with 12 bases between. The CDR3 totals 13 residues. CDR1 is MNHNS, CDR2 SASEGT, per germline. CDR3 region: CASRGRVGYGYTF. In DNA, the CDR3 is TGTGCCAGCAGAGGCAGGGTCGGCTATGGCTACACCTTC.

This clonotype was counted ten times or more. The chain has TRBV20-1 and TRBJ2-7; 8 nucleotides agree with TRBD1. Germline V gene lookup returns CDR1 DFQATT and CDR2 SNEGSKA (reference sequence). The CDR3 runs 15 residues. The ends lost 5 bases at V and 6 bases at J; junction bases unmatched: 15. This CDR3 reads CSAPRLRQGLLEQYF. The DNA for the CDR3 is TGCAGTGCTCCCCGCTTGAGACAGGGGTTACTCGAGCAGTACTTC.

The chain employs TRBV9 and TRBJ1-1; TRBD1 might be the D (6 bases). CDR1 and CDR2 from the germline V gene are SGDLS and YYNGEE. CDR3 length equals 15 residues. Trimming pared 0 bases from V and 1 base from J, leaving 10 bases between. The CDR3 sequence is CASSVAVQGNTEAFF. The CDR3 coding sequence is TGTGCCAGCAGCGTAGCTGTACAGGGGAACACTGAAGCTTTCTTT.

The CDR3, as DNA: TGTGCCAGCAGCTTAGCGGGGCCCGGACCGGAATATAATTCACCCCTCCACTTT. It is translated as CASSLAGPGPEYNSPLHF. This chain connects TRBV7-9 to TRBJ1-6; weak D call: TRBD1 (5 bases). Germline V gene sequence: CDR1 SEHNR, CDR2 FQNEAQ (reference sequence). The CDR3 spans 18 residues. Trimming left V 0 bases short and J 4 bases short, with 16 bases between.

The J gene is TRBJ2-2, the V gene TRBV5-1, with D possibly TRBD1 on 6 matching bases. This CDR3 region has 16 residues. Trimming cost V 1 base and J 0 bases, with 10 bases left between them. Germline loops: CDR1 SGHRS, CDR2 YFSETQ. CDR3 nucleotides: TGCGCCAGCAGCTTGAGGACAGCCGCGAACACCGGGGAGCTGTTTTTT. This gives the protein CASSLRTAANTGELFF.